The 29 T cell receptor beta chains below were found in one sample sequenced in a study of vaccination effects on CD4 cells after COVID-19. Repertoires were generated with immunoSEQ multiplex PCR, while TCRdb's copy carries only in-frame clones and drops some. The data show 50,000 to 70,000 clones, approximately 72% seen once. Having been cultured for 10 days, the cells underwent CD4+ T cell isolation. Antigens of these TCRs are unknown. Material: CD4+ T cells from PBMCs cultured without peptide, obtained before COVID-19 vaccination. Source of these receptors: a human donor who had a prior SARS-CoV-2 infection.

CDR3 amino acids: CASSYRERPGYTF. The CDR3 region has the DNA TGTGCCAGCAGTTACAGGGAGAGGCCTGGCTACACCTTC. The chain links TRBV5-8 to TRBJ1-2, with D possibly matching TRBD1 (6 bases). Between the trimmed V and J ends, which lost 5 bases and 7 bases, there was a span of 15 bases. CDR1 SGHTS and CDR2 YDEGEE come from the germline V gene. The CDR3 length is 13 residues.

This sequence joins TRBV4-1 and TRBJ2-7; D possibly corresponds to TRBD1 (7 bases). There are 15 residues in the CDR3. The germline V gene encodes CDR1 MGHRA and CDR2 YSYEKL. Trimming cost V 4 bases and J 0 bases, with 13 bases left between them. CDR3 protein: CASSLQGGSSYEQYF. The CDR3 DNA sequence: TGCGCCAGCAGCCTTCAGGGGGGAAGCTCCTACGAGCAGTACTTC.

V gene TRBV7-2 combines with J gene TRBJ1-5; D not certain. This CDR3 has 16 residues. Between the trimmed V and J ends, which lost 2 bases and 2 bases, there was a span of 13 bases. Germline V CDR1 and CDR2: SGHTA, FQGNSA. CDR3: CASSLYGDIGNQPQHF. DNA for the CDR3: TGTGCCAGCAGCTTATATGGCGATATCGGCAATCAGCCCCAGCATTTT.

DNA of the CDR3: TGCGCCAGCATGGAAGGCGCAGGGTGGGGAAACACCATATATTTT. Protein: CASMEGAGWGNTIYF. The V and J genes are TRBV5-1 and TRBJ1-3; weak D call: TRBD1 (5 bases). Germline V CDR1 and CDR2: SGHRS, YFSETQ. Between the trimmed V and J ends, which lost 6 bases and 4 bases, there was a span of 17 bases. The CDR3 sequence is 15 residues long.

This sequence joins TRBV27 and TRBJ2-3, with 8 bases that match TRBD1. This CDR3 comprises 14 residues. CDR1 and CDR2 (germline): MNHEY, SMNVEV (reference sequence). Trimming took 5 bases from V and 0 from J; bases not matched to a gene: 1. The CDR3 protein is CASSRTGSTDTQYF. In DNA, the CDR3 is TGTGCCAGCAGTCGGACAGGGAGCACAGATACGCAGTATTTT.

V and J are TRBV2 and TRBJ2-3, with no clear D. Deletions cut 8 bases from V and 2 bases from J, with 8 bases between. CDR1 and CDR2 (germline): SNHLY, FYNNEI. CDR3 size: 12 residues. The CDR3 loop reads CASGRVTDTQYF. Written as DNA, the CDR3 is TGTGCCAGCGGACGGGTCACAGATACGCAGTATTTT.

This clone was counted ten times or more. The chain recombines TRBV6-5 with TRBJ1-6; TRBD1 agrees at 10 bases. Germline loops: CDR1 MNHEY, CDR2 SVGAGI. The CDR3 totals 15 residues. V gave up 10 bases and J gave up 4 bases; unmatched junction bases: 7. The DNA for the CDR3 is TGTGCCACCGACAGGGGGCTATATTATAATTCACCCCTCCACTTT. Amino acid sequence: CATDRGLYYNSPLHF.

The V call is TRBV19, the J call TRBJ2-7, with TRBD2 identical over 8 bases. Germline trimming cut 2 bases from V and 6 bases from J; bases unmatched to any gene: 9. This CDR3 region has 15 residues. Per the germline V gene, CDR1 is LNHDA and CDR2 is SQIVND (reference sequence). The CDR3 sequence is CASSINPSGSTEQYF. As DNA, the CDR3 is TGTGCCAGTAGTATAAATCCCAGCGGGAGCACCGAGCAGTACTTC.

The chain recombines TRBV20-1 with TRBJ2-7; 12 bases are a match to TRBD2. The CDR3 totals 15 residues. Losses at the gene ends were 3 bases for V and 1 base for J; bases not matched to a gene: 4. Germline CDR1 DFQATT, CDR2 SNEGSKA (reference sequence). The CDR3 sequence: CSASRLAGGSYEQYF. The CDR3 DNA follows: TGCAGTGCTAGTCGGCTAGCGGGGGGGTCCTACGAGCAGTACTTC.

The chain has TRBV6-1 and TRBJ2-7; maybe TRBD2 (6 bases). Germline V gives CDR1 MNHNS, CDR2 SASEGT. The length of the CDR3 is 15 residues. Trimming stripped 3 bases from V and 3 bases from J, with 15 bases between. CDR3 loop: CASSERLDPDYEQYF. CDR3 coding DNA: TGTGCCAGCAGTGAGAGACTAGACCCCGACTACGAGCAGTACTTC.

The V call is TRBV11-2, the J call TRBJ2-3; the D gene is possibly TRBD1 (6 bases). Trimming removed 3 bases at V and 5 bases at J, with 12 bases between. There are 14 residues in the CDR3. Germline V gene sequence: CDR1 SGHAT, CDR2 FQNNGV. This CDR3 reads CASSLGARKDTQYF. CDR3 DNA: TGTGCCAGCAGCTTGGGGGCCAGGAAAGATACGCAGTATTTT.

This chain connects TRBV23-1 to TRBJ1-2; TRBD1 matches 9 bases. TRBV23-1 is annotated as an ORF whose role is uncertain. V lost 0 bases, J lost 9 bases, and 8 bases stayed unmatched. This CDR3 has 15 residues. The CDR3 DNA follows: TGCGCCAGCAGTCAATCGGTTAACAGGGGGCGAAGCTACACCTTC. Protein: CASSQSVNRGRSYTF.

The V and J genes are TRBV6-1 and TRBJ2-1, with a tentative D call TRBD2 (5 bases). V was cut by 2 bases and J by 3 bases, with 14 bases left in between. Germline V gene data show CDR1 as MNHNS and CDR2 as SASEGT. The CDR3 has 16 amino acids. In DNA, the CDR3 is TGTGCCAGCAGTGAATTTGGGCGGGCAAGCTACAATGAGCAGTTCTTC. As protein: CASSEFGRASYNEQFF.

V gene TRBV15 combines with J gene TRBJ1-5; TRBD1 agrees at 11 bases. The CDR3 has 14 residues. V was pared by 5 bases and J by 6 bases, with 3 bases of the junction left unmatched. Per the germline V gene, CDR1 is LNHNV and CDR2 is YYDKDF (reference sequence). In nucleotides, the CDR3 is TGTGCCACCAGCTGGGACAGGGGGGGTCAGCCCCAGCATTTT. This encodes CATSWDRGGQPQHF.

The chain couples TRBV27 to TRBJ1-5; TRBD1 agrees at 8 bases. Germline values: CDR1 MNHEY, CDR2 SMNVEV (reference sequence). CDR3 length: 15 residues. J was trimmed by 6 bases and V by 2 bases; bases with no gene match: 6. The CDR3 loop reads CASSLRQGKGQPQHF. CDR3 DNA sequence: TGTGCCAGCAGTTTACGACAGGGGAAAGGTCAGCCCCAGCATTTT.

There are a few counts of this clone. This rearrangement joins TRBV7-3 to TRBJ2-1, with D unclear. Trimming removed 5 bases from V and 9 bases from J, with 14 bases in between. CDR1 and CDR2 (germline): SGHTA, FQGTGA. CDR3 length equals 13 residues. The CDR3 nucleotides read TGTGCCAGCAGCCGTTTAAGCTCCGGTGAGCAGTTCTTC. Amino acid sequence: CASSRLSSGEQFF.

The genes are TRBV18 and TRBJ2-1; tentative D call: TRBD1 (6 bases). There are 17 residues in the CDR3. Germline-derived CDR1 and CDR2 are KGHSH and LQKENI. V was clipped by 2 bases and J by 8 bases, with 22 bases between them. The CDR3 sequence: CASSPYRAYLIQDEQFF. The CDR3 nucleotides are TGTGCCAGCTCACCATACAGGGCATACCTTATACAAGATGAGCAGTTCTTC.

This clone was counted ten times or more. This chain links TRBV3-1 (or the pseudogene TRBV3-2) with TRBJ1-2, with 8 bases fitting TRBD1. Germline trimming cut 4 bases from V and 4 bases from J; bases unmatched to any gene: 5. The CDR3 contains 14 residues. Germline V CDR1 and CDR2: LGHDT, YNNKEL (reference sequence). CDR3: CASSRLTGGYGYTF. The CDR3 DNA sequence: TGTGCCAGCAGCCGCCTTACAGGGGGCTATGGCTACACCTTC.

V usage is TRBV5-1 and J usage is TRBJ2-3; 9 nucleotides line up with TRBD2. The junction had 12 bases not matched to a gene; V was cut back by 4 bases and J by 6 bases. Germline loops: CDR1 SGHRS, CDR2 YFSETQ. There are 16 residues in the CDR3. For the CDR3, the DNA is TGCGCCAGCAGCCCCAGGGCTAGCGGGGTAGGGGATACGCAGTATTTT. Translated: CASSPRASGVGDTQYF.

The chain uses TRBV5-4 and TRBJ2-6; tentatively, D is TRBD2 (6 bases). Trimming left V 4 bases short and J 2 bases short, with 10 bases between. CDR1 SGHNT and CDR2 YYREEE come from the germline V gene (reference sequence). The CDR3 spans 15 residues. The CDR3 DNA sequence: TGTGCCAGCAGCGGGGGGTTTACTGGGGCCAACGTCCTGACTTTC. This encodes CASSGGFTGANVLTF. Looking up the rest from reference TRBV5-4 and TRBJ2-6 gives the full variable domain: ETGVTQSPTHLIKTRGQQVTLRCSSQSGHNTVSWYQQALGQGPQFIFQYYREEENGRGNFPPRFSGLQFPNYSSELNVNALELDDSALYLCASSGGFTGANVLTFGAGSRLTVL.

This chain links TRBV2 with TRBJ1-2, with a weak D call TRBD1 (5 bases). The CDR3 has 15 amino acids. The germline V gene encodes CDR1 SNHLY and CDR2 FYNNEI. V was clipped by 6 bases and J by 0 bases, with 14 bases between them. CDR3 sequence reads: CASRDTPRANYGYTF. Written as DNA, the CDR3 is TGTGCCAGCAGGGACACTCCCCGAGCTAACTATGGCTACACCTTC.

This clone occurred once. The V and J genes are TRBV2 and TRBJ2-7; unclear D gene. Germline V gene data show CDR1 as SNHLY and CDR2 as FYNNEI. V lost 8 bases and J lost 2, with 10 bases in between. The CDR3 has 12 amino acids. The CDR3 region is CASSGRTYEQYF. In nucleotides, the CDR3 is TGTGCCAGCTCCGGACGGACCTACGAGCAGTACTTC. The full variable domain, in which reference TRBV2 and TRBJ2-7 provide the parts outside the CDR3, is EPEVTQTPSHQVTQMGQEVILRCVPISNHLYFYWYRQILGQKVEFLVSFYNNEISEKSEIFDDQFSVERPDGSNFTLKIRSTKLEDSAMYFCASSGRTYEQYFGPGTRLTVT.

This sequence joins TRBV15 and TRBJ2-3; 8 nucleotides align to TRBD2. Germline-derived CDR1 and CDR2 are LNHNV and YYDKDF (reference sequence). V trimming: 1 base; J trimming: 12 bases; junction bases outside the gene matches: 9. The CDR3 contains 14 residues. The CDR3 here is CATSRVAGTSKQYF. Here the CDR3 DNA reads TGTGCCACCAGCAGAGTAGCGGGGACTAGTAAACAGTATTTT.

This sequence joins TRBV5-4 and TRBJ2-5; 8 bases are a match to TRBD2. From germline, CDR1 is SGHNT and CDR2 YYREEE (reference sequence). Losses at the gene ends were 4 bases for V and 9 bases for J; bases not matched to a gene: 11. The CDR3 totals 14 residues. The CDR3 coding sequence is TGTGCCAGCAGCCCCGGAGCGGGAGATGGCGCCCAGTACTTC. Amino acids: CASSPGAGDGAQYF.

This rearrangement joins TRBV6-5 to TRBJ2-2; D may be TRBD2 (6 bases). Germline V gene data show CDR1 as MNHEY and CDR2 as SVGAGI. The CDR3 is 14 residues long. Trimming pared 5 bases from V and 5 bases from J, leaving 12 bases between. The CDR3 reads CASSNPAGTGELFF. CDR3 DNA sequence: TGTGCCAGCAGTAACCCGGCGGGAACCGGGGAGCTGTTTTTT.

CDR3 nucleotides: TGTGCCAGCAGCTCGCCCCGGGACGGTGCTAACACCGGGGAGCTGTTTTTT. Its translation is CASSSPRDGANTGELFF. The gene calls are TRBV5-5 and TRBJ2-2; the D gene could be TRBD1 or TRBD2 (5 bases each). Germline CDR1 and CDR2: SGHKS and YYEKEE (reference sequence). The ends were cut back, 3 bases at V and 2 bases at J, with 17 bases in the middle. The CDR3 is 17 amino acids.

The chain employs TRBV5-8 and TRBJ2-7; D might be TRBD1 or TRBD2, each matching 6 bases. The CDR3 is 13 amino acids. V gave up 6 bases and J gave up 5 bases, with 15 bases separating them. CDR1 and CDR2 (germline): SGHTS, YDEGEE. This CDR3 is CASTRGLRDEQYF. CDR3 DNA sequence: TGTGCCAGCACCCGGGGGCTGAGAGACGAGCAGTACTTC.

This chain links TRBV25-1 with TRBJ2-1; TRBD2 matches 10 bases. The CDR3 spans 15 residues. Trimming cost V 6 bases and J 2 bases; bases outside gene matches: 4. CDR1 and CDR2 (germline): MGHDK, SYGVNS. The CDR3 loop reads CASSRTSGAYNEQFF. In DNA form, the CDR3 reads TGTGCCAGCAGCCGGACTAGCGGAGCCTACAATGAGCAGTTCTTC.

This sequence joins TRBV2 and TRBJ2-7; maybe TRBD1 (5 bases). The CDR3 has 13 residues. Germline CDR1 and CDR2: SNHLY and FYNNEI. V was trimmed by 7 bases and J by 1 base, leaving 11 bases between them. CDR3 bases: TGTGCCAGCACCGACAGCCGATCCTACGAGCAGTACTTC. Encoded protein: CASTDSRSYEQYF.